Following are 32 T cell receptor beta chains from one sample sequenced in a study of Ad26.COV2.S vaccination and SARS-CoV-2 variants. Treatment described: around 19 received Ad26.COV2.S at low or high dose, single or two shots; roughly five received placebo; per-sample allocation not given. Collection of samples fell on day 63 after the first vaccine or placebo injection. Data came from immunoSEQ multiplex PCR; TCRdb stores just in-frame clones and leaves some out. Here the sample spans 300,000 to 400,000 clones, more than 70% being singletons. This material consisted of peripheral blood, taken in a trial of Ad26.COV2.S vaccine versus placebo. The receptors were sampled from a person between 18 and 60 years old who received the Ad26.COV2.S COVID-19 vaccine or a placebo.

This chain connects TRBV5-1 to TRBJ1-1; perhaps TRBD1 as D (5 bases). Trimming removed 3 bases at V and 3 bases at J, with 12 bases between. This CDR3 has 14 residues. Germline values: CDR1 SGHRS, CDR2 YFSETQ. The CDR3 protein is CASSSGQAYTEAFF. The CDR3 nucleotides are TGCGCCAGCAGCTCCGGACAAGCGTACACTGAAGCTTTCTTT.

The chain links TRBV10-3 to TRBJ2-7; no firm D call. CDR1 is ENHRY, CDR2 SYGVKD, per germline. With 11 bases removed from V and 0 bases from J, the gap between germline ends came to 20 bases. The CDR3 is made up of 15 amino acids. The CDR3 sequence is CAAGGVSKGSYEQYF. CDR3 coding DNA: TGTGCCGCCGGTGGGGTCTCCAAGGGCTCCTACGAGCAGTACTTC.

This clone was counted only a few times. The rearrangement uses TRBV18 and TRBJ2-6; D is unclear. CDR1 KGHSH and CDR2 LQKENI come from the germline V gene. The CDR3 has 14 residues. Trimming left V 0 bases short and J 0 bases short, with 0 bases between. The CDR3 protein is CASSPPSGANVLTF. Here the CDR3 DNA reads TGTGCCAGCTCACCACCCTCTGGGGCCAACGTCCTGACTTTC.

The rearrangement joins TRBV18 to TRBJ2-7; D possibly uses TRBD1 or TRBD2 (6 bases each). The CDR3 consists of 16 residues. V was trimmed by 2 bases and J by 0 bases, leaving 14 bases between them. CDR1 and CDR2 from the germline V gene are KGHSH and LQKENI. As DNA, the CDR3 is TGTGCCAGCTCACCAACGGGGGCGCGGAGCTCCTACGAGCAGTACTTC. It yields the protein CASSPTGARSSYEQYF.

The chain is built from TRBV27 and TRBJ2-1; 15 bases match TRBD2. CDR3 length equals 17 residues. With 5 bases clipped from V and 5 bases from J, the junction kept 7 bases outside the gene matches. In germline, CDR1 is MNHEY, CDR2 SMNVEV (reference sequence). CDR3 nucleotide sequence: TGTGCCAGCAGTCTTCGGACTAGCGGGGGGGTTCACAATGAGCAGTTCTTC. It encodes CASSLRTSGGVHNEQFF.

J is TRBJ2-2 and V is TRBV5-4; 8 bases agree with TRBD1. V lost 4 bases, J lost 3 bases, and 2 bases stayed unmatched. This CDR3 has 14 amino acids. The V gene's germline CDR1 is SGHNT and CDR2 YYREEE (reference sequence). Here the CDR3 DNA reads TGTGCCAGCAGCGCAGGGGGCCACACCGGGGAGCTGTTTTTT. This codes for CASSAGGHTGELFF. Together with reference TRBV5-4 and TRBJ2-2, the CDR3 gives the full variable domain: ETGVTQSPTHLIKTRGQQVTLRCSSQSGHNTVSWYQQALGQGPQFIFQYYREEENGRGNFPPRFSGLQFPNYSSELNVNALELDDSALYLCASSAGGHTGELFFGEGSRLTVL.

This clone was observed a single time. The chain joins TRBV7-3 to TRBJ2-3, with TRBD2 matching over 7 bases. CDR1 is SGHTA, CDR2 FQGTGA, per germline. The CDR3 covers 16 residues. V trimming: 1 base; J trimming: 6 bases; junction bases outside the gene matches: 10. DNA of the CDR3: TGTGCCAGCAGCTTAAGTGGGAGGGACCAGCCTGATACGCAGTATTTT. The encoded protein is CASSLSGRDQPDTQYF.

The V and J genes are TRBV6-5 and TRBJ2-2; 10 nucleotides align to TRBD2. CDR1 and CDR2 (germline): MNHEY, SVGAGI. With V trimmed by 6 bases and J by 7 bases, 5 bases remained unmatched. CDR3 length: 14 amino acids. CDR3 DNA: TGTGCCAGCAGGGGGACTAGCGAGGTCGGGGAGCTGTTTTTT. Translated, it gives CASRGTSEVGELFF.

This chain uses TRBV10-3 with TRBJ2-3; D remains ambiguous. CDR1 ENHRY and CDR2 SYGVKD come from the germline V gene. V lost 4 bases, J lost 2 bases, and 13 bases lay in between. This CDR3 has 15 amino acids. The CDR3 loop reads CAISGSRSDTDTQYF. In DNA form, the CDR3 reads TGTGCCATCAGTGGCTCGCGGTCCGACACAGATACGCAGTATTTT.

V and J are TRBV4-1 and TRBJ1-5; D unclear. V was shortened by 1 base and J by 6 bases, with 10 bases between the two germline ends. Germline V gives CDR1 MGHRA, CDR2 YSYEKL. This CDR3 is 14 amino acids long. CDR3 loop: CASSQVGSGQPQHF. The DNA for the CDR3 is TGCGCCAGCAGCCAAGTAGGGTCGGGTCAGCCCCAGCATTTT.

This clone was seen only a few times. The rearrangement uses TRBV6-5 and TRBJ1-2; D not resolved. Per germline, CDR1 MNHEY and CDR2 SVGAGI. V shed 6 bases and J shed 3 bases, with 17 bases lying between them. CDR3 length equals 15 residues. CDR3 region: CASRRAATMDYGYTF. For the CDR3, the DNA is TGTGCCAGCAGGCGGGCAGCTACCATGGACTATGGCTACACCTTC.

The chain uses TRBV3-1 (or the pseudogene TRBV3-2) and TRBJ2-1, with TRBD2 as a possible D gene (5 bases). The germline gives CDR1 LGHDT, CDR2 YNNKEL (reference sequence). Between the trimmed V and J ends, which lost 0 bases and 2 bases, there was a span of 11 bases. CDR3 length: 16 amino acids. CDR3 protein: CASSQDGRAPYNEQFF. The CDR3 DNA is TGTGCCAGCAGCCAAGATGGGCGGGCTCCCTACAATGAGCAGTTCTTC.

The CDR3 sequence: CASSVGTGLFQETQYF. The DNA for the CDR3 is TGTGCCAGCAGCGTAGGTACAGGGCTCTTCCAAGAGACCCAGTACTTC. The chain has TRBV9 and TRBJ2-5, with D possibly matching TRBD1 (6 bases). The CDR3 loop spans 16 amino acids. Looked up from germline, CDR1 is SGDLS and CDR2 is YYNGEE. Trimming shortened V by 0 bases and J by 1 base, and 13 bases separated the two germline ends.

The chain carries TRBV5-8 and TRBJ1-1; D is undetermined. CDR3 length equals 12 residues. Per germline, CDR1 SGHTS and CDR2 YDEGEE. The germline V and J ends were trimmed by 4 bases and 5 bases, with 9 bases remaining between them. Here the CDR3 reads CASSLYRTEAFF. The CDR3 DNA reads TGTGCCAGCAGCCTTTACAGAACTGAAGCTTTCTTT.

The chain couples TRBV2 to TRBJ2-5; TRBD1 agrees at 7 bases. The V and J ends lost 6 bases and 1 base, in that order; junction bases with no gene match: 2. This CDR3 has 13 residues. Germline assignment: CDR1 SNHLY and CDR2 FYNNEI. The CDR3 is CASRGTAQETQYF. The CDR3 DNA follows: TGTGCCAGCAGGGGGACAGCCCAAGAGACCCAGTACTTC.

The rearrangement uses TRBV6-2 or TRBV6-3 and TRBJ2-3, with D tentatively TRBD2 (6 bases). The CDR3 spans 15 residues. Trimming took 6 bases from V and 2 from J, leaving 15 bases between them. Germline-derived CDR1 and CDR2 are MNHEY and SVGEGT. The CDR3 protein is CASSRRRDSTDTQYF. The CDR3 coding sequence is TGTGCCAGCAGCCGCAGGCGGGACTCCACAGATACGCAGTATTTT.

The rearrangement links TRBV7-2 to TRBJ1-6; 7 nucleotides align to TRBD1. J lost 10 bases, V lost 3 bases, and 9 bases had no gene match. CDR3 length equals 15 residues. Germline loops: CDR1 SGHTA, CDR2 FQGNSA. CDR3 coding DNA: TGTGCCAGCAGCTTGTTAACAGGGGACGGATCACCCCTCCACTTT. It encodes CASSLLTGDGSPLHF.

CDR3 protein: CASSLSRTLGYEQYF. The CDR3 DNA is TGTGCCAGCAGCTTATCCAGAACACTAGGTTACGAGCAGTACTTC. This rearrangement joins TRBV7-2 to TRBJ2-7; the D gene is possibly TRBD2 (5 bases). The CDR3 runs 15 residues. Germline V gene sequence: CDR1 SGHTA, CDR2 FQGNSA. Trimming cost V 2 bases and J 4 bases, with 15 bases left between them.

CDR3 residues: CASSNHRTRVRTDTQYF. CDR3 in DNA: TGTGCCAGCAGCAACCATAGGACTAGGGTCCGCACAGATACGCAGTATTTT. This sequence joins TRBV21-1 and TRBJ2-3; the table's D call TRBD2 went unverified against the DNA. TRBV21-1 is flagged as a pseudogene. The CDR3 runs 17 residues.

V gene TRBV6-5 combines with J gene TRBJ1-1; TRBD1 might be the D (5 bases). V lost 4 bases and J lost 7, with 13 bases in between. CDR3 length equals 13 residues. Germline CDR1 and CDR2: MNHEY and SVGAGI. The CDR3 sequence is CASSSVAGDEAFF. The CDR3 nucleotides are TGTGCCAGCAGTTCAGTAGCGGGGGATGAAGCTTTCTTT.

This rearrangement joins TRBV21-1 to TRBJ1-1. TRBV21-1 represents a pseudogene. The CDR3 is 15 amino acids. This CDR3 reads CASSKASPRSTEAFF. CDR3 nucleotides: TGTGCCAGCAGCAAAGCGTCACCCAGGAGCACTGAAGCTTTCTTT.

J is TRBJ2-1 and V is TRBV7-3, with unresolved D. Germline CDR1 SGHTA, CDR2 FQGTGA. The CDR3 has 15 amino acids. The V end lost 1 base, the J end lost 0 bases, and 7 bases lay between the germline ends. The CDR3 protein is CASSLNSNSYNEQFF. The DNA of the CDR3 is TGTGCCAGCAGCTTAAACAGTAACTCCTACAATGAGCAGTTCTTC.

The rearrangement links TRBV5-4 to TRBJ1-2; the D is unclear. Germline assignment: CDR1 SGHNT and CDR2 YYREEE (reference sequence). The CDR3 has 12 amino acids. Trimming removed 7 bases at V and 5 bases at J, with 12 bases between. The CDR3 coding sequence is TGTGCCAGCGGCAGCTTCGGATATGGCTACACCTTC. Amino acids: CASGSFGYGYTF.

The rearrangement joins TRBV11-2 to TRBJ2-7; 8 bases are shared with TRBD2. The trim removed 5 bases at V and 2 bases at J, leaving 5 bases unmatched. The CDR3 sequence is 14 residues long. CDR1 SGHAT and CDR2 FQNNGV come from the germline V gene. CDR3 sequence: CASSRGGIPYEQYF. The CDR3 DNA reads as TGTGCCAGCAGCCGCGGGGGGATACCCTACGAGCAGTACTTC.

The chain employs TRBV11-2 and TRBJ1-1, with 8 bases identical to TRBD1. CDR3 size: 12 residues. Germline V gives CDR1 SGHAT, CDR2 FQNNGV. With V trimmed by 7 bases and J by 5 bases, 3 bases remained unmatched. The DNA of the CDR3 is TGTGCCAGCACCTACAGGGGGACTGAAGCTTTCTTT. Its protein is CASTYRGTEAFF.

In this sample, this clone turned up once. The chain couples TRBV5-1 to TRBJ1-6; D possibly corresponds to TRBD1 (6 bases). Germline V gene lookup returns CDR1 SGHRS and CDR2 YFSETQ. This CDR3 has 16 amino acids. V was clipped by 4 bases and J by 8 bases, with 19 bases between them. The DNA for the CDR3 is TGCGCCAGCAGCCTTCTTTTCACAGGGCCCTATTCACCCCTCCACTTT. Protein product: CASSLLFTGPYSPLHF.

This rearrangement joins TRBV9 to TRBJ1-2; TRBD1 might be the D (5 bases). The CDR3 is 14 amino acids. V was trimmed by 2 bases and J by 0 bases, leaving 8 bases between them. Germline CDR1 is SGDLS and CDR2 is YYNGEE. The CDR3 region has the DNA TGTGCCAGCAGCGTGCAGGGATCTAACTATGGCTACACCTTC. Encoded protein: CASSVQGSNYGYTF.

The chain is built from TRBV10-2 and TRBJ1-5; TRBD1 matches 12 bases. The germline CDR1 and CDR2 sequences are WSHSY and SAAADI. This CDR3 comprises 17 residues. Trimming removed 10 bases from V and 0 bases from J; junction bases left unmatched: 10. CDR3 protein: CATGPGTGGHSNQPQHF. The CDR3 region has the DNA TGCGCCACTGGACCCGGGACAGGGGGCCATAGCAATCAGCCCCAGCATTTT.

This clone was seen a few times. This CDR3 reads CASRLTVLNEKLFF. CDR3 DNA: TGCGCCAGCAGACTGACTGTGCTTAATGAAAAACTGTTTTTT. The chain has TRBV5-1 and TRBJ1-4, with no clear D. V was cut by 5 bases and J by 4 bases, with 12 bases left in between. This CDR3 is 14 amino acids long. Germline V CDR1 and CDR2: SGHRS, YFSETQ.

This chain joins TRBV7-3 and TRBJ2-7; 7 bases are shared with TRBD2. CDR1 and CDR2 (germline): SGHTA, FQGTGA. After removal of 3 bases from V and 3 bases from J, the junction contained 2 bases not matched to a gene. The CDR3 sequence is 13 residues long. The CDR3: CASSFSSGYEQYF. In nucleotides, the CDR3 is TGTGCCAGCAGCTTCTCTAGCGGCTACGAGCAGTACTTC.

The CDR3 DNA follows: TGCAGCGTTGATGACAGGGGGCGGGAGACCACTGAAGCTTTCTTT. Protein sequence: CSVDDRGRETTEAFF. V is TRBV29-1 and J is TRBJ1-1, with 10 positions matching TRBD1. Per germline, CDR1 SQVTM and CDR2 ANQGSEA. The trim removed 3 bases at V and 4 bases at J, leaving 8 bases unmatched. The CDR3 consists of 15 residues.

The chain links TRBV4-1 to TRBJ2-5; the D gene is possibly TRBD1 (6 bases). Looked up from germline, CDR1 is MGHRA and CDR2 is YSYEKL. The CDR3 totals 14 residues. With 1 base removed from V and 4 bases from J, the gap between germline ends came to 10 bases. CDR3 sequence reads: CASSQGTGLETQYF. CDR3 sequence (DNA): TGCGCCAGCAGCCAAGGCACAGGGTTAGAGACCCAGTACTTC.